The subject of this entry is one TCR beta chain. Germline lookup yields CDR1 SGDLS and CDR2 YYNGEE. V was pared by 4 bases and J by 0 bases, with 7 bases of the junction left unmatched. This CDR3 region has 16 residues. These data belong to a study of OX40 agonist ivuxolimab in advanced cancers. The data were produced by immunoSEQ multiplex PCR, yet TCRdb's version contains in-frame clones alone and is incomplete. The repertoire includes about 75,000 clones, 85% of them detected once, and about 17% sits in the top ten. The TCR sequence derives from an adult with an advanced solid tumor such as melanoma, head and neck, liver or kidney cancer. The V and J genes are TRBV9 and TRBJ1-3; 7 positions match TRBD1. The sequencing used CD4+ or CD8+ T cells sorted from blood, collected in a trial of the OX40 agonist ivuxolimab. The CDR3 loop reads CASSYGQASSGNTIYF. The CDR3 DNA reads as TGTGCCAGCAGCTATGGACAGGCTTCCTCTGGAAACACCATATATTTT.